Included here is one TCR beta chain sequence, with context. Its antigen is still unknown. The data were obtained in a study of cytomegalovirus exposure and HLA in healthy donors. The study's findings and limits: In a later analysis, parvovirus B19, influenza, CMV and Epstein-Barr virus appeared linked to several top co-occurrence clusters. An analysis that was carried out later associated 16,951 TCR beta sequences with HLA alleles at 0.05 false discovery rate.

PCR used 60 Vbeta primers and 13 Jbeta primers. Sequencing was performed with immunoSEQ multiplex PCR; in TCRdb, only in-frame clones are kept and a portion is missing. The sample has fewer than 250,000 clones; roughly four fifths are singletons. This CDR3 comprises 15 residues. V shed 0 bases and J shed 1 base, with 9 bases lying between them. Per the germline V gene, CDR1 is SGHTA and CDR2 is FQGTGA. This chain uses TRBV7-3 with TRBJ1-1; D is unresolved. The receptor comes from a woman in her 30s in good health and CMV-seropositive. The specimen was PBMCs. The CDR3: CASSLTSTPNTEAFF. The DNA for the CDR3 is TGTGCCAGCAGCTTAACCAGTACACCGAACACTGAAGCTTTCTTT.